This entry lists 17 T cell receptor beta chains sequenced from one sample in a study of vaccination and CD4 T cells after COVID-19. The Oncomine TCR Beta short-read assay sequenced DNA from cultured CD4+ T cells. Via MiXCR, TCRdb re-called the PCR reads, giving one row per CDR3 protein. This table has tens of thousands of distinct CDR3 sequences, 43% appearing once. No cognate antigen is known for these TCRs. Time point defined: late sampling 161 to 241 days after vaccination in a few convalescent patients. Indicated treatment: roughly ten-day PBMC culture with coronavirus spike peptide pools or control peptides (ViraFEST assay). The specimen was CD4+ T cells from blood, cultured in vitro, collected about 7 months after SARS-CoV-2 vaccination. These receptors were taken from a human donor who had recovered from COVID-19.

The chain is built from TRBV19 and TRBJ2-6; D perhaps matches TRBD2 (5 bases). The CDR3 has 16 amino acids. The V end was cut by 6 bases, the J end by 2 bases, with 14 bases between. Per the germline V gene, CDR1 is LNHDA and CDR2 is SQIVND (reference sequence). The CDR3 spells CASSGMRTAGANVLTF. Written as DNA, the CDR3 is TGTGCCAGTAGCGGGATGAGGACGGCTGGGGCCAACGTCCTGACTTTC.

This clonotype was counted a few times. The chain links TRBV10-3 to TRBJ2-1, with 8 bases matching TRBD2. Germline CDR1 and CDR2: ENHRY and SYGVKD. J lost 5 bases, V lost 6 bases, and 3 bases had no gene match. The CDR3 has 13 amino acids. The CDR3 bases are TGTGCCATCAGAACGACTAGCGACAATGAGCAGTTCTTC. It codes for CAIRTTSDNEQFF.

In DNA, the CDR3 is TGTGCCAGCAGTGAAGGGGGCACCTACTACGAGCAGTACTTC. Amino acids: CASSEGGTYYEQYF. The V and J genes are TRBV6-1 and TRBJ2-7; tentative D call: TRBD1 (5 bases). CDR3 length: 14 residues. Germline loops: CDR1 MNHNS, CDR2 SASEGT. V shed 1 base and J shed 3 bases, with 10 bases lying between them.

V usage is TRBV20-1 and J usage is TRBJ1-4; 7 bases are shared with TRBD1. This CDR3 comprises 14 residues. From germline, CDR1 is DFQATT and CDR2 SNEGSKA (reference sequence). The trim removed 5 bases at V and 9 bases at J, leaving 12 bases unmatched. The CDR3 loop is CSAPTTGSDKKLFF. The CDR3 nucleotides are TGCAGTGCTCCTACGACAGGGTCTGATAAAAAACTGTTTTTT.

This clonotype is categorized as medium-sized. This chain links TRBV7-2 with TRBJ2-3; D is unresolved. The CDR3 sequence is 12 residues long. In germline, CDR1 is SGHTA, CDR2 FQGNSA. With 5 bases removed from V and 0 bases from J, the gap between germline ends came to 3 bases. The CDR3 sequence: CASSPSTDTQYF. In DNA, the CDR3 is TGTGCCAGCAGCCCTAGCACAGATACGCAGTATTTT.

The chain's CDR3 is CASSTRLVFVSYEQYF. The CDR3 nucleotides are TGTGCCAGCAGTACAAGACTAGTCTTCGTTTCCTACGAGCAGTACTTC. The rearrangement links TRBV28 to TRBJ2-7; tentative D call: TRBD2 (6 bases). Per germline, CDR1 MDHEN and CDR2 SYDVKM. This CDR3 spans 16 amino acids. Trimming removed 5 bases from V and 1 base from J, with 18 bases in between.

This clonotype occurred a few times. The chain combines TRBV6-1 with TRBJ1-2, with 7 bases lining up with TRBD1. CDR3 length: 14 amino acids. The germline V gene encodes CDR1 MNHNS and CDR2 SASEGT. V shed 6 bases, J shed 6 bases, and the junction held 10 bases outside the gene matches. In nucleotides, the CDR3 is TGTGCCAGCAGAACAATGACAGGGACGGATGGCTACACCTTC. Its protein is CASRTMTGTDGYTF.

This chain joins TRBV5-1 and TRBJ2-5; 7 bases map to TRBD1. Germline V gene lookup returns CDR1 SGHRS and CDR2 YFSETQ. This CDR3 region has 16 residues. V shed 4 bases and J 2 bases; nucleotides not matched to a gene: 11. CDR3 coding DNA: TGCGCCAGCAGCATACGACAGGGTAGCGTTCAAGAGACCCAGTACTTC. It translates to CASSIRQGSVQETQYF.

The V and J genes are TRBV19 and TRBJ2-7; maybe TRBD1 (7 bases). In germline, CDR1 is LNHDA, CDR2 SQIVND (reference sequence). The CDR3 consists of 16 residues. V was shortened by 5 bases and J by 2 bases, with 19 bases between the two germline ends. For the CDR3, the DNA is TGTGCCAGTAGTGCCAACAGGGGCGGAGGGGCCTACGAGCAGTACTTC. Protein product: CASSANRGGGAYEQYF.

This chain's CDR3 is CASSYTVVRGDTQYF. DNA for the CDR3: TGTGCCAGCAGTTACACAGTTGTTAGGGGAGATACGCAGTATTTT. The chain carries TRBV6-5 and TRBJ2-3, with D tentatively TRBD1 (5 bases). From germline, CDR1 is MNHEY and CDR2 SVGAGI. This CDR3 region has 15 residues. Trimming took 2 bases from V and 5 from J, leaving 14 bases between them.

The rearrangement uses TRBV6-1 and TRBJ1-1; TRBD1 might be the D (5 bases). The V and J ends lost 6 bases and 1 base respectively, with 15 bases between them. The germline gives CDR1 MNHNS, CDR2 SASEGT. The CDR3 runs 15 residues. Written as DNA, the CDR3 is TGTGCCAGCAGCTATGTCGGGGCGGGGAACACTGAAGCTTTCTTT. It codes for CASSYVGAGNTEAFF.

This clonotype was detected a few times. CDR3 amino acids: CASSGGTRPGEQFF. The DNA of the CDR3 is TGTGCCAGCAGTGGAGGGACCCGCCCCGGTGAGCAGTTCTTC. The chain links TRBV6-1 to TRBJ2-1; D might be TRBD1 or TRBD2, each matching 5 bases. Trimming took 4 bases from V and 9 from J, leaving 16 bases between them. The germline V gene encodes CDR1 MNHNS and CDR2 SASEGT. This CDR3 comprises 14 residues.

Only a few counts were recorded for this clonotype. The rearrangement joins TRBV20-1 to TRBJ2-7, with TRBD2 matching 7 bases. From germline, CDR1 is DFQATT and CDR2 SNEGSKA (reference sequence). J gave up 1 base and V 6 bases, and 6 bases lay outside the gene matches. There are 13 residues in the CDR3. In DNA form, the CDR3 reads TGCAGTGCCCGGGACTACTCTTCCTACGAGCAGTACTTC. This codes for CSARDYSSYEQYF.

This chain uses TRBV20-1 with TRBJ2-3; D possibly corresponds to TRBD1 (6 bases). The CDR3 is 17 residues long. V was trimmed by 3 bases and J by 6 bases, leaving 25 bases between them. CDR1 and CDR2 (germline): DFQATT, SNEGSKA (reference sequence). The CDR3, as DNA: TGCAGTGCTAGTCCCGCGGTGGGGGCTGACTTAGCGGATACGCAGTATTTT. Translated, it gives CSASPAVGADLADTQYF.

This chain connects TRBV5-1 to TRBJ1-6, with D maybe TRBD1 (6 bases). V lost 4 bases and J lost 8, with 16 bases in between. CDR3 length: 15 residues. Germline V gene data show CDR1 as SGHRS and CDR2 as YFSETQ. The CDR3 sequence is CASSRKGGEDSPLHF. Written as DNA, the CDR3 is TGCGCCAGCAGCCGCAAGGGGGGCGAGGATTCACCCCTCCACTTT.

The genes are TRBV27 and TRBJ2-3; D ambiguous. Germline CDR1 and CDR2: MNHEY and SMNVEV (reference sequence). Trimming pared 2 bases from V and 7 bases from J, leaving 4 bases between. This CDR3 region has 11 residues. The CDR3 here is CASSLQNTQYF. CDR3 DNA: TGTGCCAGCAGTTTACAAAATACGCAGTATTTT.

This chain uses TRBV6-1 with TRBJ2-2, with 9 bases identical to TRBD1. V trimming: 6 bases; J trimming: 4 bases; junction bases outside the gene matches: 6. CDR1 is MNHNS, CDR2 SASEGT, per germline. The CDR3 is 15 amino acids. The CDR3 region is CASSEQGAATGELFF. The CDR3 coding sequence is TGTGCCAGCAGCGAACAGGGGGCGGCCACCGGGGAGCTGTTTTTT.